This TCR beta chain stems from a study of blood T cell repertoires in COVID-19 (dated by TCRdb to the early 2020s). For the wider study: Samples from collaborators originated in the United States, Italy and Spain and spanned both the acute and convalescent phases of COVID-19. The prospective study material was composed of cDNA or gDNA derived from T cells, B-cell-depleted T cells, or PBMCs. Deeply sampled blood TCRbeta repertoires from subjects exposed to, actively infected with, or recovered from COVID-19 were included in the dataset. A freely available public database, intended as a resource for researchers studying the immune response to SARS-CoV-2, is where the repertoires were released. The samples were drawn from the first 160 participants of the ongoing ImmuneRACE study and from roughly 1,300 subjects provided by 6 global collaborators. The sample metadata nearly always contained a de-identified subject ID, COVID-19 status, age in years and sex. HLA class I and class II types, where available, came from metadata supplied by the sample provider rather than from assay-based typing. Here is what the overall study found, with its caveats: The quantity of clinical and demographic metadata differed by source and by participant and was supplied without curation.

The immunoSEQ Assay, a bias-controlled multiplex PCR, was used to amplify TCRbeta CDR3 regions from genomic DNA. The original methods were these. The number of nucleated cells in each sample was estimated from the amplification of reference gene primers within the assay. To quantify the absolute abundance of each unique TCRbeta CDR3 rearrangement, sequence reads were collapsed and filtered. For each sample, productive Simpson clonality was calculated as the square root of Simpson's diversity index over productive rearrangements. TCRdb obtained this table from immuneACCESS and retained in-frame rearrangements with V and J assigned. These tables miss some clones; where compared with another copy, unresolved V genes account for less than half of the shortfall, and the remainder is unexplained. The DNA was the basis for D and trimming; V, J and clone size are from that table. Within this sample are roughly 100,000 clones, with about two thirds of them counted one time only. The ten largest clones capture 0.8% to 1% of the sample.

Each collaborating institution followed its own protocols to collect whole blood in K2EDTA tubes. Collaborator samples were shipped for TCRbeta analysis as frozen whole blood, isolated PBMCs, or DNA extracted from either sample type. With regard to this clone: The antigen it binds to is not known. No base quality information exists; no much larger clone differs at one position.

The cysteine opens and the phenylalanine closes a CDR3 of 14 amino acids. The only DNA kept is the CDR3, 42 bases in frame from the first base. As encoded in the germline V gene, CDR1 is SGHDT while CDR2 is YYEEEE. Between the V and J ends, shortened by 0 bases and 7 bases respectively, the junction contains 13 bases. The chain couples TRBV5-6 to TRBJ1-1, with TRBD1 tentatively as D gene (6 bases match). This clonotype was sampled from a human donor with acute or convalescent COVID-19. The donor label of this sample is uncertain. Sequenced sample: peripheral blood. The DNA sequence follows: TGTGCCAGCAGCTTGGCCGGACAGTTGGTTGAAGCTTTCTTT. Its translation is CASSLAGQLVEAFF.